The 8 T cell receptor beta chains below all came from one sample that was sequenced in a study of T cells after yellow fever vaccination. TCRdb itself ran the 5' RACE reads through MiXCR, one entry per CDR3 protein. The sample holds some 500,000 distinct CDR3 sequences, less than 15% seen once. The specimen was PBMCs, collected on the day of the yellow fever booster vaccination. These receptors all come from a man younger than 40 who received the YFV17D yellow fever vaccine.

At least ten counts were recorded for this clonotype. The chain joins TRBV30 to TRBJ1-4, with D possibly TRBD1 on 5 matching bases. V lost 1 base and J lost 0, with 9 bases in between. The CDR3 is made up of 15 amino acids. Looked up from germline, CDR1 is GTSNPN and CDR2 is SVGIG (reference sequence). CDR3 sequence (DNA): TGTGCCTGGAGTGGGGGCGGGTCAACTAATGAAAAACTGTTTTTT. Translating gives CAWSGGGSTNEKLFF.

The chain has TRBV28 and TRBJ2-7, with 8 bases fitting TRBD1. CDR1 and CDR2 from the germline V gene are MDHEN and SYDVKM. Losses at the gene ends were 6 bases for V and 3 bases for J; bases not matched to a gene: 7. The CDR3 has 14 amino acids. The chain's CDR3 is CASRGQDRVYEQYF. The CDR3 nucleotides are TGTGCCAGCAGGGGACAGGACCGGGTCTACGAGCAGTACTTC.

This clonotype has a handful of counts. The chain recombines TRBV6-2 or TRBV6-3 with TRBJ2-4, with 7 positions matching TRBD2. This CDR3 contains 14 residues. With 7 bases clipped from V and 3 bases from J, the junction kept 6 bases outside the gene matches. The germline gives CDR1 MNHEY, CDR2 SVGEGT. The CDR3 is CASTGGLSKNIQYF. The DNA for the CDR3 is TGTGCCAGCACGGGGGGTCTGAGCAAAAACATTCAGTACTTC.

The V gene is TRBV21-1, the J gene TRBJ2-5; TRBD1 reflects the table's D call only, with no check against the DNA. TRBV21-1 is labeled a pseudogene. This CDR3 region has 19 residues. The CDR3 loop reads CASSGARVSPEGCWETQYF. The CDR3 region has the DNA TGTGCCAGCAGCGGCGCCAGGGTATCCCCGGAGGGATGTTGGGAGACCCAGTACTTC.

There are a few counts of this clonotype. The rearrangement joins TRBV7-2 to TRBJ2-1; tentatively, D is TRBD1 or TRBD2 (5 bases each). The CDR3 is 15 residues long. The germline V gene has CDR1 SGHTA and CDR2 FQGNSA. Trimming pared 3 bases from V and 0 bases from J, leaving 9 bases between. CDR3 amino acids: CASSFRDGSYNEQFF. CDR3 in DNA: TGTGCCAGCAGCTTCAGGGACGGCTCCTACAATGAGCAGTTCTTC.

The table lists this clonotype with a few counts. The chain links TRBV20-1 to TRBJ2-3; possibly TRBD1 for D (6 bases). The CDR3 totals 14 residues. Germline CDR1 reads DFQATT; CDR2 reads SNEGSKA (reference sequence). V was clipped by 6 bases and J by 2 bases, with 15 bases between them. DNA for the CDR3: TGCAGTGCGACCCCCGCAGGGGACACAGATACGCAGTATTTT. Protein sequence: CSATPAGDTDTQYF.

This clonotype was found a few times. The rearrangement uses TRBV7-9 and TRBJ1-4; a weak D match, TRBD1 (5 bases). The CDR3 covers 15 residues. Per the germline V gene, CDR1 is SEHNR and CDR2 is FQNEAQ (reference sequence). V shed 5 bases and J shed 3 bases, with 13 bases lying between them. The CDR3 is CASSTGRTPNEKLFF. The CDR3 coding sequence is TGTGCCAGCAGCACAGGACGGACCCCTAATGAAAAACTGTTTTTT.

Only a few counts were recorded for this clonotype. The chain couples TRBV12-3 or TRBV12-4 to TRBJ2-1; 9 bases agree with TRBD1. The trim removed 6 bases at V and 8 bases at J, leaving 11 bases unmatched. The CDR3 runs to 15 residues. The CDR3 reads CASRVTGQGNHEQFF. DNA of the CDR3: TGTGCCAGCAGGGTTACGGGACAGGGAAACCATGAGCAGTTCTTC.